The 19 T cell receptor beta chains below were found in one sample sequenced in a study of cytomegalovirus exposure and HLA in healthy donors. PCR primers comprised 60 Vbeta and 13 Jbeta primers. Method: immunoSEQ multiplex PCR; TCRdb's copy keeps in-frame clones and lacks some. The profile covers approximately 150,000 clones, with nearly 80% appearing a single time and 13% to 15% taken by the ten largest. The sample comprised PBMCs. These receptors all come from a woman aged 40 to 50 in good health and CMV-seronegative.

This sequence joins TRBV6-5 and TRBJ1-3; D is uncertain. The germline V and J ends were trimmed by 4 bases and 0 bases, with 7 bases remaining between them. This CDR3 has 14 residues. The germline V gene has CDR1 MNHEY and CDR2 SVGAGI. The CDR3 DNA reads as TGTGCCAGCAGTTTAGAGTACTCTGGAAACACCATATATTTT. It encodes CASSLEYSGNTIYF.

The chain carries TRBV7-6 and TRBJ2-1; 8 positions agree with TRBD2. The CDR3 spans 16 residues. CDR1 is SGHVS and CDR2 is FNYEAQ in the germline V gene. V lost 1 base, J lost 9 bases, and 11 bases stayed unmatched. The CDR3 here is CASSLGPGLVLVEQFF. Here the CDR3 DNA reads TGTGCCAGCAGCTTAGGACCGGGACTAGTGTTGGTTGAGCAGTTCTTC.

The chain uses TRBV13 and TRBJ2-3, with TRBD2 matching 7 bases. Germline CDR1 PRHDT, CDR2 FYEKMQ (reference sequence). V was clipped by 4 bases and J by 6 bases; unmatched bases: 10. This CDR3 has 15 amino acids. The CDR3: CASSSGLGVADTQYF. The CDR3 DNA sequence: TGTGCCAGCAGCTCTGGACTAGGGGTTGCGGATACGCAGTATTTT.

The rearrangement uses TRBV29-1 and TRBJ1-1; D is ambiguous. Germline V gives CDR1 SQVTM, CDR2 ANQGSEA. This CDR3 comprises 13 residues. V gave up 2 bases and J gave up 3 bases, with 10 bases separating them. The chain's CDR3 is CSVESGPDTEAFF. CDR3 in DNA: TGCAGCGTTGAAAGTGGTCCGGACACTGAAGCTTTCTTT. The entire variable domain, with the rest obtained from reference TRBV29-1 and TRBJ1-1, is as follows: SAVISQKPSRDICQRGTSLTIQCQVDSQVTMMFWYRQQPGQSLTLIATANQGSEATYESGFVIDKFPISRPNLTFSTLTVSNMSPEDSSIYLCSVESGPDTEAFFGQGTRLTVV.

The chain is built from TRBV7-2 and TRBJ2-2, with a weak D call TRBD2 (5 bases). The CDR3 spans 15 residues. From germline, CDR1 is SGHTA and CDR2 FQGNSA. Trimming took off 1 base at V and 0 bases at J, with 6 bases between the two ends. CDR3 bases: TGTGCCAGCAGCTTAGGAGCGGCGAACACCGGGGAGCTGTTTTTT. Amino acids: CASSLGAANTGELFF.

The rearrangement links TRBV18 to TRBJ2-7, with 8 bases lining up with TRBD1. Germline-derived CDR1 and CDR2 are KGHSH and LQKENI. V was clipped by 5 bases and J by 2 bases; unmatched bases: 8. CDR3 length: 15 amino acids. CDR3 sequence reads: CASSSTGTGTYEQYF. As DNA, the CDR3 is TGTGCCAGCTCATCCACAGGGACAGGAACCTACGAGCAGTACTTC. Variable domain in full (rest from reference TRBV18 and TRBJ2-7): NAGVMQNPRHLVRRRGQEARLRCSPMKGHSHVYWYRQLPEEGLKFMVYLQKENIIDESGMPKERFSAEFPKEGPSILRIQQVVRGDSAAYFCASSSTGTGTYEQYFGPGTRLTVT.

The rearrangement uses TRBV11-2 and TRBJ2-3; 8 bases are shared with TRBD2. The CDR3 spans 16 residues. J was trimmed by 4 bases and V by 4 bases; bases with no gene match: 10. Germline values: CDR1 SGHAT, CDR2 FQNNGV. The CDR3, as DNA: TGTGCCAGCAGCTCAGCACCGGGAGCGGGGGCAGATACGCAGTATTTT. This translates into CASSSAPGAGADTQYF.

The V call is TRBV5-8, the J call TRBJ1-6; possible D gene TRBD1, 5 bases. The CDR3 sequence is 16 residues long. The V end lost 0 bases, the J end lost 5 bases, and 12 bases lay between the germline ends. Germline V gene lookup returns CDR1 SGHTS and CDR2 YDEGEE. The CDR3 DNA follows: TGTGCCAGCAGCTTGGTAGGGGTCCCGCATAATTCACCCCTCCACTTT. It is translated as CASSLVGVPHNSPLHF.

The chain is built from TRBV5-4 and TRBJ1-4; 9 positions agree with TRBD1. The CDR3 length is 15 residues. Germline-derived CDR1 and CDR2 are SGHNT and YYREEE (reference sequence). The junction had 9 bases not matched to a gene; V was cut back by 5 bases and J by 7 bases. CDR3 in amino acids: CASSLTGGAGEKLFF. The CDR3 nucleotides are TGTGCCAGCAGTCTCACAGGGGGCGCAGGTGAAAAACTGTTTTTT. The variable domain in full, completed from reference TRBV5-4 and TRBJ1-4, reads ETGVTQSPTHLIKTRGQQVTLRCSSQSGHNTVSWYQQALGQGPQFIFQYYREEENGRGNFPPRFSGLQFPNYSSELNVNALELDDSALYLCASSLTGGAGEKLFFGSGTQLSVL.

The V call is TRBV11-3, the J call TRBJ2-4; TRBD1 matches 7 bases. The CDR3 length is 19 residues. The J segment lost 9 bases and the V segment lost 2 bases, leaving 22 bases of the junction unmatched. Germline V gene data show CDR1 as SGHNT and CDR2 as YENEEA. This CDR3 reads CASSLPWTLPWAKGAIQYF. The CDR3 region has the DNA TGTGCCAGCAGCTTACCATGGACGCTGCCCTGGGCAAAGGGGGCCATTCAGTACTTC.

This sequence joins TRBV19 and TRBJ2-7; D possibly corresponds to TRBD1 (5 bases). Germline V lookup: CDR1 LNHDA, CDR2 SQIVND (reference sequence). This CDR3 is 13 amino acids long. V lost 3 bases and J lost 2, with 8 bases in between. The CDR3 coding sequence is TGTGCCAGTAGTATCCAGGACACCTACGAGCAGTACTTC. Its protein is CASSIQDTYEQYF.

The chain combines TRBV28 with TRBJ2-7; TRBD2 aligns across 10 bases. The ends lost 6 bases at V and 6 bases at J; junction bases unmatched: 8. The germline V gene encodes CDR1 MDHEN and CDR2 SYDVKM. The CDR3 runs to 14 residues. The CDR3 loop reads CASRRSGRAFEQYF. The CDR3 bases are TGTGCCAGCAGGCGGAGCGGGAGGGCCTTCGAGCAGTACTTC.

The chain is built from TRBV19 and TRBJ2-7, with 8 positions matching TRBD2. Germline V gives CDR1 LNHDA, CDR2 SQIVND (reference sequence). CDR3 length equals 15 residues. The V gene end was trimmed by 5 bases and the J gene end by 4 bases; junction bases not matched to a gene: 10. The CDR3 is CASSRGRGVSYEQYF. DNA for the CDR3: TGTGCCAGTAGTCGAGGGCGGGGGGTCTCTTACGAGCAGTACTTC.

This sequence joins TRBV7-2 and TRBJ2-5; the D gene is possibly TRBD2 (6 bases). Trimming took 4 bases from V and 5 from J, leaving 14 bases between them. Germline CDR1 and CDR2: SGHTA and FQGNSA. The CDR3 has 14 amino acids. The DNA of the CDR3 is TGTGCCAGCAGCTGGCGGGGAAGCGATGAGACCCAGTACTTC. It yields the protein CASSWRGSDETQYF.

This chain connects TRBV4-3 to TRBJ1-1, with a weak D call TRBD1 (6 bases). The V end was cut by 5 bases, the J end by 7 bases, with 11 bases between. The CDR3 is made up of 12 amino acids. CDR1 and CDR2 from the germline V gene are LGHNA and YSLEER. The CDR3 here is CASSNRVGEAFF. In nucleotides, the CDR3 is TGCGCCAGCAGCAACAGGGTGGGTGAAGCTTTCTTT.

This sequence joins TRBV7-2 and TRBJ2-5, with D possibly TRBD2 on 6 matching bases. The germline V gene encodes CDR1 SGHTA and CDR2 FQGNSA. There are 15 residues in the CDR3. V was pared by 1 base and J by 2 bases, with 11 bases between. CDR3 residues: CASSLGSGEQETQYF. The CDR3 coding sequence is TGTGCCAGCAGCTTAGGGTCGGGGGAACAAGAGACCCAGTACTTC.

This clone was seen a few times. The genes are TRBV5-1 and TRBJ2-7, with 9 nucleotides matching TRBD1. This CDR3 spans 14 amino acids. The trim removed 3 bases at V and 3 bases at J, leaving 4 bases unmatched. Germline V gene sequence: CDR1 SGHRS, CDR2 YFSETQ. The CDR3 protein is CASSSRDRVYEQYF. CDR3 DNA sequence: TGCGCCAGCAGCTCCCGGGACAGGGTCTACGAGCAGTACTTC.

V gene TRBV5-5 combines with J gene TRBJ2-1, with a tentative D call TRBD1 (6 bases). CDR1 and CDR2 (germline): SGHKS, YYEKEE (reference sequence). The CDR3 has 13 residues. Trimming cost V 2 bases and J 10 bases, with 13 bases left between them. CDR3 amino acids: CASSLQGRVEQFF. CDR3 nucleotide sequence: TGTGCCAGCAGCTTACAGGGTAGGGTAGAGCAGTTCTTC.

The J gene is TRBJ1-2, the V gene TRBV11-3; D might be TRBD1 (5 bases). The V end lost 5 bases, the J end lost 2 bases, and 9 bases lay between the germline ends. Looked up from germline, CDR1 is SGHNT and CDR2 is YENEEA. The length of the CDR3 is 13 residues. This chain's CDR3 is CASSRQPNYGYTF. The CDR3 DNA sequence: TGTGCCAGCAGCCGACAGCCCAACTATGGCTACACCTTC.